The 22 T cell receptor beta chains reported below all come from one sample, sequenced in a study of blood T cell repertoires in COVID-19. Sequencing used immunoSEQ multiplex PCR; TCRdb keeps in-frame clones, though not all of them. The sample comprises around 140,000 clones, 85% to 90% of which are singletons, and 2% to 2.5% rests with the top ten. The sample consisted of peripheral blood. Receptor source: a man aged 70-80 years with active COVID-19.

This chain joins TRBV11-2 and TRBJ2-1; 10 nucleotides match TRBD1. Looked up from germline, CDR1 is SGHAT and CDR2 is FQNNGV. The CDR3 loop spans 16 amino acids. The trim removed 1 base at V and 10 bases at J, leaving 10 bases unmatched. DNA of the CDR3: TGTGCCAGCAGCTTAGTTCTAGGGACAGGGGCTTCGGAGCAGTTCTTC. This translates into CASSLVLGTGASEQFF.

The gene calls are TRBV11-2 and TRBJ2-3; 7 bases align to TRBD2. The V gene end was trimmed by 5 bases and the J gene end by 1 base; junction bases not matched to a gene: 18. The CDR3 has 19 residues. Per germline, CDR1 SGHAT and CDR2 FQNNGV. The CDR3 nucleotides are TGTGCCAGCAGCCCCCACCCTGGAGGCAGCGCGGGGGGCACAGATACGCAGTATTTT. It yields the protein CASSPHPGGSAGGTDTQYF.

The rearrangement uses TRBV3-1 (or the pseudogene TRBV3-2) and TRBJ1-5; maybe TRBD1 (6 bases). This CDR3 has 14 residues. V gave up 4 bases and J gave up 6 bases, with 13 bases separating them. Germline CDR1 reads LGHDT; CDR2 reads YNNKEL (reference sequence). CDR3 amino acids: CASSLGQNLQPQHF. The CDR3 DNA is TGTGCCAGCAGCCTCGGACAGAACCTTCAGCCCCAGCATTTT.

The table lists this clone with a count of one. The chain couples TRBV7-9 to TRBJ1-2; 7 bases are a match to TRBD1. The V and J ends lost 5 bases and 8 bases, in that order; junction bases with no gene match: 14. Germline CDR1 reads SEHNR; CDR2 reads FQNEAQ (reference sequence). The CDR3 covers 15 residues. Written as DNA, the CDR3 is TGTGCCAGCAGCCCGTCCCTGACAGGGATAAACGGCTACACCTTC. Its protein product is CASSPSLTGINGYTF.

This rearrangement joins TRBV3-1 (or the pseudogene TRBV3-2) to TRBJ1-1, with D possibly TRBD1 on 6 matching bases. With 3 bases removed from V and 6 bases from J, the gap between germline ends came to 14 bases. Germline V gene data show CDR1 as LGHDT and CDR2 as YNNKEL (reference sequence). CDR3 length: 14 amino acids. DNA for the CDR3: TGTGCCAGCAGCCAGAGGGGGACGACCTCTGAAGCTTTCTTT. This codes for CASSQRGTTSEAFF.

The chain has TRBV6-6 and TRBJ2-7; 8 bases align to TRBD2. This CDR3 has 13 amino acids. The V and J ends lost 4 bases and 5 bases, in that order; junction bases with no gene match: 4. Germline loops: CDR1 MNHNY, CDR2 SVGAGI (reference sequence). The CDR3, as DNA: TGTGCCAGCAGTTTGGGACTAGAAAACGAGCAGTACTTC. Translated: CASSLGLENEQYF.

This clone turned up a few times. The CDR3 region has the DNA TGCGCCAGCAGCCCCGAAGGGCGGGTGATAGGCGAGCAGTACTTC. It specifies CASSPEGRVIGEQYF. The chain uses TRBV5-1 and TRBJ2-7; maybe TRBD2 (5 bases). V dropped 4 bases and J dropped 6 bases, with 20 bases sitting between them. CDR3 size: 15 residues. Germline V lookup: CDR1 SGHRS, CDR2 YFSETQ.

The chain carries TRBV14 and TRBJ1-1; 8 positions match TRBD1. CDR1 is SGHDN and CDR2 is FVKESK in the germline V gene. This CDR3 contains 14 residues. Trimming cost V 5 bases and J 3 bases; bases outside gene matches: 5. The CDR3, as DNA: TGTGCCAGCAGCATCAGGGGGCGTTACACTGAAGCTTTCTTT. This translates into CASSIRGRYTEAFF.

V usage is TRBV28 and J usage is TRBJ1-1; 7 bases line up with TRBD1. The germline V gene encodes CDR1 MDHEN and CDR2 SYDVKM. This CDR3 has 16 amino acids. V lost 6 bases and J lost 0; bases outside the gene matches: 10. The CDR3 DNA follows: TGTGCCAGCAGCCAAAGACAGGGCCCCATGAACACTGAAGCTTTCTTT. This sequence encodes CASSQRQGPMNTEAFF.

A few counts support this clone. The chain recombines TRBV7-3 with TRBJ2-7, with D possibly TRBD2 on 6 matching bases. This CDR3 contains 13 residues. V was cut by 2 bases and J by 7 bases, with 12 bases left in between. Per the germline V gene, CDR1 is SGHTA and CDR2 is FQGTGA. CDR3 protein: CASSLRRGLEQYF. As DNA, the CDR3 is TGTGCCAGCAGCTTACGGCGGGGTCTAGAGCAGTACTTC.

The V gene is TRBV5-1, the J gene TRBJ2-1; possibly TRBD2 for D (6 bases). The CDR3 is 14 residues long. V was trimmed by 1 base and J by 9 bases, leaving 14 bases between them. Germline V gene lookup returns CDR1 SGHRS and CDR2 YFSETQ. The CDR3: CASSLTAGSSEQFF. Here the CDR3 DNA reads TGCGCCAGCAGCTTGACGGCGGGATCAAGTGAGCAGTTCTTC.

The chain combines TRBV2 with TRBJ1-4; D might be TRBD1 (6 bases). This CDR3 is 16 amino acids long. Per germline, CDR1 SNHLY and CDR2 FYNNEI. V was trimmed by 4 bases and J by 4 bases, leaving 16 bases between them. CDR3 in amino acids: CASSVSEDRLNEKLFF. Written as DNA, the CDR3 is TGTGCCAGCAGTGTATCCGAGGACAGACTTAATGAAAAACTGTTTTTT.

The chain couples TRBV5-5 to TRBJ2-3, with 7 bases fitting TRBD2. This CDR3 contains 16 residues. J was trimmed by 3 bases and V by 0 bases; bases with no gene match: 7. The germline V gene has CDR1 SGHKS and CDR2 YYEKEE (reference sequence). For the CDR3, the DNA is TGTGCCAGCAGCTTGGCCAACGGGGGGATGACAGATACGCAGTATTTT. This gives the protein CASSLANGGMTDTQYF.

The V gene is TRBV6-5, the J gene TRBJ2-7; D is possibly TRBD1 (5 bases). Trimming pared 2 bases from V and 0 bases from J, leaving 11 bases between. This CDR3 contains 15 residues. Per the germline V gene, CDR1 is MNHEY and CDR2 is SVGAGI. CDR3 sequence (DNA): TGTGCCAGCAGTTACCTCACAGGTAGCTCCTACGAGCAGTACTTC. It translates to CASSYLTGSSYEQYF.

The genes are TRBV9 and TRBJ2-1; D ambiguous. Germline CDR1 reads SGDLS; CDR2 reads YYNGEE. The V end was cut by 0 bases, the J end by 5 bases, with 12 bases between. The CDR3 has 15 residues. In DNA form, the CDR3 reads TGTGCCAGCAGCGTAGGGAGATTCCCCCACAATGAGCAGTTCTTC. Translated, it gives CASSVGRFPHNEQFF.

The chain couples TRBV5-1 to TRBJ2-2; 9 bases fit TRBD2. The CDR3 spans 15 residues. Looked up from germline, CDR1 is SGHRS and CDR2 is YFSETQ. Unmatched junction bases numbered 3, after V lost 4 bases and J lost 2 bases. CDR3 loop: CASSKGLANTGELFF. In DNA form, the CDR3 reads TGCGCCAGCAGCAAGGGACTAGCCAACACCGGGGAGCTGTTTTTT.

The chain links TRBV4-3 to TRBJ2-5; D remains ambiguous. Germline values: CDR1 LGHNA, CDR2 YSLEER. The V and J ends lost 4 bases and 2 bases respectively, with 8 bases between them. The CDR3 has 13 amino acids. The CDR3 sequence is CASSRLTQETQYF. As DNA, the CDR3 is TGCGCCAGCAGCCGCCTAACGCAAGAGACCCAGTACTTC.

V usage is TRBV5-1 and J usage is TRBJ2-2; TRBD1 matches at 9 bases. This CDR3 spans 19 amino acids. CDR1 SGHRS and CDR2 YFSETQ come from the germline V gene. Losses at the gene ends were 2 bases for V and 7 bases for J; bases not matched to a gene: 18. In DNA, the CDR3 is TGCGCCAGCAGCTTTGGAGGACAGGGGAAAGTTTTATCAGGCGGGGAGCTGTTTTTT. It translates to CASSFGGQGKVLSGGELFF.

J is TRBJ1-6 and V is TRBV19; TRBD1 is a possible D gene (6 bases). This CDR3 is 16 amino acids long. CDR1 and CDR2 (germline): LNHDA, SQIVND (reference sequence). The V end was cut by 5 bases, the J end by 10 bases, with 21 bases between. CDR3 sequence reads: CASSLTAGATNSPLHF. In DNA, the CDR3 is TGTGCCAGTAGTCTGACCGCAGGGGCGACCAACTCACCCCTCCACTTT.

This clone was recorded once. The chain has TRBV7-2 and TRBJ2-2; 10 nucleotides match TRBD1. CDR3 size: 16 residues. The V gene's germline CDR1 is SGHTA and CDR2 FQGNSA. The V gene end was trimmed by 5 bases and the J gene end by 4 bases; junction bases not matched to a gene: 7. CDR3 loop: CASSRKGQGTTGELFF. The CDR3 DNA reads TGTGCCAGCAGCCGGAAGGGACAGGGGACCACCGGGGAGCTGTTTTTT.

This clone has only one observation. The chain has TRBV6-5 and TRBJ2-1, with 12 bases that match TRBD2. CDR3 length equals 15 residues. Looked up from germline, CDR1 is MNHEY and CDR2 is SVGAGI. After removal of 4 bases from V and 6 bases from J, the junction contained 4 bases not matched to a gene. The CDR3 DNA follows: TGTGCCAGCAGTTTCGGACTAGCGGGATCCAATGAGCAGTTCTTC. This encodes CASSFGLAGSNEQFF.

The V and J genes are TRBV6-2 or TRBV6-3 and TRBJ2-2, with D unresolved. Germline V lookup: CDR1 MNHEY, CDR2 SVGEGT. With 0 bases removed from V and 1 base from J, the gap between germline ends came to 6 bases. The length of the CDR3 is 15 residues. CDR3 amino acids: CASSYSTQNTGELFF. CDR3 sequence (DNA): TGTGCCAGCAGTTACTCGACACAGAACACCGGGGAGCTGTTTTTT.